This is a list of T cell receptor beta chains from one sample in a study of vaccination and CD4 T cells after COVID-19. TCRdb itself ran the PCR reads through MiXCR, one entry per CDR3 protein. The sample has 7,000 to 7,500 distinct CDR3 sequences; about 32% are singletons. These receptors are not linked to any known antigen. Sequencing used CD4+ T cells from blood, cultured in vitro. The receptors here all came from a human donor in good health. CDR3s leave out the opening cysteine and the closing phenylalanine or tryptophan. Clone size is given for some rows only: seen once, a few or many times, or a class if the clone is expanded.

clone size | J gene | V gene | CDR3 protein
NA | TRBJ2-7 | TRBV20-1 | SARAARDAYEQY
few | TRBJ2-2 | TRBV11-3 | ASSLRAGTGELF
NA | TRBJ2-7 | TRBV10-3 | AISQDRGFGEQY
few | TRBJ2-7 | TRBV14 | ASSQVRGYEQY
NA | TRBJ2-7 | TRBV11-1 | ASSSTGGYYEQY
few | TRBJ1-1 | TRBV19 | ASSIQGMGSEAF
NA | TRBJ2-2 | TRBV24-1 | ATSARDSGTGELF
NA | TRBJ2-5 | TRBV5-5 | ASSQSRGQETQY
NA | TRBJ1-1 | TRBV7-9 | ASSKEQNTEAF
NA | TRBJ1-5 | TRBV2 | ASSVRGGNQPQH
NA | TRBJ1-2 | TRBV7-9 | ASSFQGHGYT
NA | TRBJ1-1 | TRBV19 | ASGTAFNTEAF
NA | TRBJ1-1 | TRBV9 | ASSSHTEAF
few | TRBJ1-1 | TRBV12-3/TRBV12-4 | ASSFRGPNTEAF
NA | TRBJ2-5 | TRBV20-1 | SATVQETQY
medium-sized | TRBJ1-1 | TRBV15 | ATSRAVGDTEAF
NA | TRBJ2-2 | TRBV19 | ASSGRRQGRTGELF
large | TRBJ1-1 | TRBV30 | AWNGQGEAF
few | TRBJ2-1 | TRBV7-9 | ASSLGDGGYNEQF
few | TRBJ1-1 | TRBV2 | ASSTGPGAF
NA | TRBJ2-7 | TRBV2 | ASSAKDNEQY
NA | TRBJ1-1 | TRBV12-3/TRBV12-4 | ASSYGTVNTEAF
NA | TRBJ1-2 | TRBV9 | ASSVGYGYT
NA | TRBJ2-7 | TRBV6-2/TRBV6-3 | ASSRSYEQY
NA | TRBJ2-5 | TRBV25-1 | ASSRGTVQETQY
NA | TRBJ1-2 | TRBV7-9 | ASSPASYGYT
NA | TRBJ2-3 | TRBV19 | ASSSQTSTDTQY
few | TRBJ1-5 | TRBV7-8 | ASSLTALQPQH
NA | TRBJ1-1 | TRBV11-1 | ASSFSREAF
few | TRBJ2-2 | TRBV10-3 | AISEGTRDTGELF
few | TRBJ1-2 | TRBV20-1 | SADRQGSSYGYT
NA | TRBJ2-1 | TRBV27 | ASSLYIYNEQF
few | TRBJ1-1 | TRBV7-9 | ASSFPGWEGTEAF
NA | TRBJ1-2 | TRBV9 | ASSFDTNYGYT
NA | TRBJ2-5 | TRBV1 | TSSQGFGLALKETRY
medium-sized | TRBJ1-1 | TRBV6-1 | ARTGTGGTEAF
NA | TRBJ1-2 | TRBV6-1 | ANRTRADGYT
NA | TRBJ2-7 | TRBV30 | AWSVTYEQY
NA | TRBJ1-2 | TRBV30 | AWRLGDGYT
NA | TRBJ2-1 | TRBV10-1 | ASSESTSGGVNEQF
NA | TRBJ2-1 | TRBV6-2/TRBV6-3 | ASISGGPNEQF
few | TRBJ1-2 | TRBV6-5 | ASSSPLGTGYGYT
few | TRBJ1-3 | TRBV27 | ASSGGNTIY
few | TRBJ1-5 | TRBV30 | AWSVRENQPQH
NA | TRBJ1-5 | TRBV10-3 | AISSAGGDQPQH
NA | TRBJ2-7 | TRBV30 | AWGERAVQY
few | TRBJ2-7 | TRBV30 | AWTIGAEEY
few | TRBJ1-2 | TRBV14 | ASSPTDRGPLDYGYT
NA | TRBJ2-1 | TRBV20-1 | SARVWLAGEYNEQF
few | TRBJ1-1 | TRBV20-1 | SAMDRGRLDTEAF
NA | TRBJ2-3 | TRBV5-1 | ASSLPTDTQY
NA | TRBJ1-1 | TRBV5-1 | ASSSTQGWGTEAF
NA | TRBJ2-1 | TRBV6-5 | ASSYLGETYNEQF